The clone carrying this TCR beta chain was counted a single time. Its antigen is undetermined. The length of the CDR3 is 14 residues. The germline V gene encodes CDR1 SEHNR and CDR2 FQNEAQ (reference sequence). V dropped 5 bases and J dropped 8 bases, with 16 bases sitting between them. These data originate in a study of siplizumab effects on memory and regulatory T cells. Points from the study as a whole: Naive T cells looked more diverse than memory cells, and they looked like major contributors to the alloresponse. Among alloreactive clones, only a minor fraction mapped to unstimulated subsets.

Each sample yielded 90,000 to 100,000 assayed TCR templates. Clones were read by immunoSEQ multiplex PCR, and TCRdb kept only the in-frame ones, dropping some. The table shows approximately 50,000 clones, with about 93% occurring only once. Sequencing input: CD8+ T cells sorted from blood. The rearrangement uses TRBV7-9 and TRBJ2-4; D may be TRBD2 (7 bases). This TCR was recovered from a human donor in good health. The CDR3 coding sequence is TGTGCCAGCAGCCCTCTCGGGGAGGGGGACATTCAGTACTTC. Encoded protein: CASSPLGEGDIQYF.